This T cell receptor (beta chain) was documented in a study of PD-L1 blockade in urothelial cancer. On the study more broadly: Blood analysis was done at 3 weeks (second dose) and 6 weeks after treatment began.

Only a few counts were recorded for this clone. This CDR3 spans 10 amino acids. Trimming stripped 5 bases from V and 13 bases from J, with 9 bases between. In germline, CDR1 is DFQATT, CDR2 SNEGSKA (reference sequence). The time point denotes: pretreatment peripheral blood. Added to each PCR by spiking were synthetic TCR analog templates. Only in-frame clones appear in the TCRdb table, and some are missing; sequencing was by immunoSEQ multiplex PCR. This sample yields 30,000 to 40,000 clones, of which approximately 85% are seen a single time; approximately 6.3% belongs to the top ten. The sample in question was PBMCs, obtained around atezolizumab (anti-PD-L1) treatment. The sequence was collected from a man aged 55 to 69 with urothelial cancer. The rearrangement uses TRBV20-1 and TRBJ1-6; D call uncertain. CDR3 residues: CSAWRPPLHF. For the CDR3, the DNA is TGCAGTGCTTGGAGACCTCCCCTCCACTTT.